This T cell receptor (beta chain) appears in the sequencing data of a study of response to subunit inactivated influenza vaccine. The study's findings and limits: Authors suggested few new T cells are recruited by each seasonal influenza vaccination.

Details on this clonotype: What it binds is unknown.

TCRdb reprocessed the RT-PCR reads via MiXCR and lists one record per CDR3 protein. The sample contains approximately 520,000 distinct CDR3 sequences, over 25% of which appear only once. CDR3 length: 14 amino acids. Germline CDR1 reads SGHRS; CDR2 reads YFSETQ. The germline V and J ends were trimmed by 4 bases and 6 bases, with 14 bases remaining between them. This rearrangement joins TRBV5-1 to TRBJ2-1; D gene ambiguous. Sequenced material: CD4+ T cells sorted from PBMCs, taken roughly 5 days after vaccination. The receptor comes from a middle-aged man who received an inactivated influenza vaccine. The CDR3 loop reads CASSPRAVVNEQFF. Here the CDR3 DNA reads TGCGCCAGCAGCCCCCGGGCAGTCGTCAATGAGCAGTTCTTC.